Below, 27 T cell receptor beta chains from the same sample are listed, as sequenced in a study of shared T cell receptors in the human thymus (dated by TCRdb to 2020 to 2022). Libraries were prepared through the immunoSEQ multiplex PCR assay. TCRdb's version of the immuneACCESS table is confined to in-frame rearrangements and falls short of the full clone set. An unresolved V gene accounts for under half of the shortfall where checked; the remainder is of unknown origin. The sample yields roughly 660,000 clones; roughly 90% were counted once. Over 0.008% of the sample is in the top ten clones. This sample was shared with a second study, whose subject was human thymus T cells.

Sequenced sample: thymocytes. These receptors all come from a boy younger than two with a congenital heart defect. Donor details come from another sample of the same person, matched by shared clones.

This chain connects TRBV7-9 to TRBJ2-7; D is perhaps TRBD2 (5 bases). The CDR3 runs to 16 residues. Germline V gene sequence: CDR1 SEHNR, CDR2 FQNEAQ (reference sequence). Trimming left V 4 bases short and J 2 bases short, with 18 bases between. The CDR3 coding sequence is TGTGCCAGCAGCTCCCCTGAAGCAGGACTTGCCTACGAGCAGTACTTC. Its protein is CASSSPEAGLAYEQYF.

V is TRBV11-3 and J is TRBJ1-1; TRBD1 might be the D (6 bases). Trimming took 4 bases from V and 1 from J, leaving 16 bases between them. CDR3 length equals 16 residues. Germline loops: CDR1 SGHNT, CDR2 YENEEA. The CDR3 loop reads CASSSRQKQGNTEAFF. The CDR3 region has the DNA TGTGCCAGCAGCTCCCGACAGAAACAGGGGAACACTGAAGCTTTCTTT.

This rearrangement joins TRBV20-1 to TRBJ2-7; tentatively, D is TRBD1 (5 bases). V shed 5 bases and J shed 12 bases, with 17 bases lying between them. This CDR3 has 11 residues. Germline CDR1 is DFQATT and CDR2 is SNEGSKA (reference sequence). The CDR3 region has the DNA TGCAGTGCTTCCGTAAGGGGAAGGCGGTACTTC. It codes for CSASVRGRRYF.

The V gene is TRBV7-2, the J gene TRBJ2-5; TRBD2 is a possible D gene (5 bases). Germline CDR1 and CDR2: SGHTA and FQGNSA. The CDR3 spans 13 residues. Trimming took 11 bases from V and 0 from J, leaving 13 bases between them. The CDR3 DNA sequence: TGTGCCGTAGAGGAGCGGAACCAAGAGACCCAGTACTTC. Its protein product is CAVEERNQETQYF.

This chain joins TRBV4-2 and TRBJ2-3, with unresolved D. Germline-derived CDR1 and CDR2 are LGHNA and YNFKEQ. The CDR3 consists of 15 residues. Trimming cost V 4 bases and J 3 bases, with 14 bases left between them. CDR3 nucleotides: TGTGCCAGCAGCCCCCTGAGCCTTGAAACAGATACGCAGTATTTT. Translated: CASSPLSLETDTQYF.

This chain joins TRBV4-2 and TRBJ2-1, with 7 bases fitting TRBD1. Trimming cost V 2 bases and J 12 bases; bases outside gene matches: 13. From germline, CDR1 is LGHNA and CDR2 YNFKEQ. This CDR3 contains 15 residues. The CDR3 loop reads CASSQPGTAVGVQFF. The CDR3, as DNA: TGTGCCAGCAGCCAACCCGGGACAGCCGTCGGAGTGCAGTTCTTC.

CDR3 protein: CASGLVGRPDTQYF. CDR3 DNA sequence: TGTGCTAGTGGTTTGGTGGGGAGGCCAGATACGCAGTATTTT. J is TRBJ2-3 and V is TRBV12-5; tentatively, D is TRBD2 (6 bases). V gave up 0 bases and J gave up 4 bases, with 8 bases separating them. CDR3 length: 14 residues. Germline V gene lookup returns CDR1 LGHNT and CDR2 FRNRAP.

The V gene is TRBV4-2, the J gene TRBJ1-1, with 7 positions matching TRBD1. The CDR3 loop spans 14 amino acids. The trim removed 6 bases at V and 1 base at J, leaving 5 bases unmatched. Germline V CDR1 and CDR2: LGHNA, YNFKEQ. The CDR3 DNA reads TGTGCCAGCAGGCGGGACAGAGCGAACACTGAAGCTTTCTTT. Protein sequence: CASRRDRANTEAFF.

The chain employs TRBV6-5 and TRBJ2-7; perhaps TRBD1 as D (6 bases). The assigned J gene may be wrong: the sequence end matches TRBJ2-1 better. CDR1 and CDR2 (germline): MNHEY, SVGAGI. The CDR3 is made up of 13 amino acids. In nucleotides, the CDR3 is TGTGCAGCAGGGGCCCACAGGTACAATGAGCAGTTCTTC. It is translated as CAAGAHRYNEQFF.

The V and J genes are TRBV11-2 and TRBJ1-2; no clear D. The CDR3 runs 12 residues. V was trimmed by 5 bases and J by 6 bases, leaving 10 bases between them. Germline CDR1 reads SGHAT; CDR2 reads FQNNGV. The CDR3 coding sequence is TGTGCCAGCAGCATCCCCCACAATGGCTACACCTTC. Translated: CASSIPHNGYTF.

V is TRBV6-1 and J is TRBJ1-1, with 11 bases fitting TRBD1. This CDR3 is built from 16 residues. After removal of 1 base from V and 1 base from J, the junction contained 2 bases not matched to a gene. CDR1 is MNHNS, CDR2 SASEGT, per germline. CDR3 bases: TGTGCCAGCAGTGAAGGGACAGGGGGCGAGAACACTGAAGCTTTCTTT. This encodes CASSEGTGGENTEAFF.

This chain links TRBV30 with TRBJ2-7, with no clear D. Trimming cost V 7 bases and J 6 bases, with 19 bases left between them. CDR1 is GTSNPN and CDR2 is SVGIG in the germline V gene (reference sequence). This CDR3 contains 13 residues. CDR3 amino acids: CASHGQSSTEQYF. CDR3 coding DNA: TGTGCCTCCCATGGCCAGTCTAGTACCGAGCAGTACTTC.

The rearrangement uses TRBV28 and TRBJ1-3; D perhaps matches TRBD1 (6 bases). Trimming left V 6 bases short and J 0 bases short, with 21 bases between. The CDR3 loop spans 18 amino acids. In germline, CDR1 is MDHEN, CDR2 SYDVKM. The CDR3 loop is CASRGRVRRDNSGNTIYF. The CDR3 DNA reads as TGTGCCAGCAGGGGGAGGGTTAGGAGGGACAACTCTGGAAACACCATATATTTT.

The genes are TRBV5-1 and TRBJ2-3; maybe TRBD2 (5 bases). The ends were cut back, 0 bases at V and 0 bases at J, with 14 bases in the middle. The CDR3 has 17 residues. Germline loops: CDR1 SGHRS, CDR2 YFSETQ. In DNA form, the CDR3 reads TGCGCCAGCAGCTTGGCCAAAGTGACTACAAGCACAGATACGCAGTATTTT. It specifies CASSLAKVTTSTDTQYF. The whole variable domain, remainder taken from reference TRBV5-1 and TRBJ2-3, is KAGVTQTPRYLIKTRGQQVTLSCSPISGHRSVSWYQQTPGQGLQFLFEYFSETQRNKGNFPGRFSGRQFSNSRSEMNVSTLELGDSALYLCASSLAKVTTSTDTQYFGPGTRLTVL.

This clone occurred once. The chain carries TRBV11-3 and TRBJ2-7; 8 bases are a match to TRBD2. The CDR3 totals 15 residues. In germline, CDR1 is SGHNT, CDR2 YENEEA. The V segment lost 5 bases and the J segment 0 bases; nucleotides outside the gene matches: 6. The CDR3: CASSREGKHSYEQYF. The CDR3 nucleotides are TGTGCCAGCAGCCGGGAGGGAAAACACTCCTACGAGCAGTACTTC.

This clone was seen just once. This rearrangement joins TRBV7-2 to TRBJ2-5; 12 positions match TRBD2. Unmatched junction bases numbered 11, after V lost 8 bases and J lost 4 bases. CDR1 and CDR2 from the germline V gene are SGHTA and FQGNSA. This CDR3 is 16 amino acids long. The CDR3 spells CASETSGRHLGETQYF. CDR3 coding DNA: TGTGCCAGCGAAACTAGCGGGAGGCACCTAGGAGAGACCCAGTACTTC.

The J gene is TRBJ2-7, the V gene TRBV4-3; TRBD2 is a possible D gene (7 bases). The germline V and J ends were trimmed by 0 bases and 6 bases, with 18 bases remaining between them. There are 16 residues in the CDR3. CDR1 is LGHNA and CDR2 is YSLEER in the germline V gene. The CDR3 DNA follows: TGCGCCAGCAGCCAAGATAGGGGGGAGGGCCGGAGCGAGCAGTACTTC. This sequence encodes CASSQDRGEGRSEQYF.

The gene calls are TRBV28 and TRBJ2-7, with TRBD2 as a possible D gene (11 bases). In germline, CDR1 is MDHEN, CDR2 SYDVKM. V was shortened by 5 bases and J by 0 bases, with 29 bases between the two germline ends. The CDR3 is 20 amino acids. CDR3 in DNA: TGTGCCAGCAGTCTGACAGGGGGCGCGAGACTAGCGGGATCCTCCTACGAGCAGTACTTC. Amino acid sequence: CASSLTGGARLAGSSYEQYF. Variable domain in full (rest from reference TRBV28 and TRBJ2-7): DVKVTQSSRYLVKRTGEKVFLECVQDMDHENMFWYRQDPGLGLRLIYFSYDVKMKEKGDIPEGYSVSREKKERFSLILESASTNQTSMYLCASSLTGGARLAGSSYEQYFGPGTRLTVT.

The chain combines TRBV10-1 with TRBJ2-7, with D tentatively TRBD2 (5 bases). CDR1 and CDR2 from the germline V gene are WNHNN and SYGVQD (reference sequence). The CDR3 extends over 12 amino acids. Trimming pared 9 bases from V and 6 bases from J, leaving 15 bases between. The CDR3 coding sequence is TGCGCCAGTAAGGGTCCTGGGAGCGAGCAGTACTTC. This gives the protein CASKGPGSEQYF.

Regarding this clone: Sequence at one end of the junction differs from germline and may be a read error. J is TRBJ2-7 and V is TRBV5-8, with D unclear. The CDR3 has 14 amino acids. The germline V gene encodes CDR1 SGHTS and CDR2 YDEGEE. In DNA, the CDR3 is TGTGCCAGCACCTTGTCCTACTACCGCTACGAGCAGTACTTC. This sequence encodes CASTLSYYRYEQYF. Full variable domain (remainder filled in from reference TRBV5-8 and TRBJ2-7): EAGVTQSPTHLIKTRGQQATLRCSPISGHTSVYWYQQALGLGLQFLLWYDEGEERNRGNFPPRFSGRQFPNYSSELNVNALELEDSALYLCASTLSYYRYEQYFGPGTRLTVT.

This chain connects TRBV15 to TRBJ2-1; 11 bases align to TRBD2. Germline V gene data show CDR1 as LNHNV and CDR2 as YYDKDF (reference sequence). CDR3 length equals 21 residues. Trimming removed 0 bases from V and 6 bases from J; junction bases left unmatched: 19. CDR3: CATSRDGPCGLAGGKGNEQFF. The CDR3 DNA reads TGTGCCACCAGCAGAGATGGGCCATGCGGGCTAGCGGGAGGAAAGGGCAATGAGCAGTTCTTC.

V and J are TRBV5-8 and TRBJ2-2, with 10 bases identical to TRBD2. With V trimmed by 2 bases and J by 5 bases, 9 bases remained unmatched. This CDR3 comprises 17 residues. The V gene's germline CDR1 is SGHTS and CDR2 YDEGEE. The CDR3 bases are TGTGCCAGCAGCTTAATGTCTAGCGGGAGTGAAACCGGGGAGCTGTTTTTT. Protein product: CASSLMSSGSETGELFF.

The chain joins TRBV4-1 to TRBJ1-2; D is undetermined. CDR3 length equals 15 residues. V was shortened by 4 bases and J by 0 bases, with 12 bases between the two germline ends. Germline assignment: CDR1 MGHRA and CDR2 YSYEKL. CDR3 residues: CASSRRLPSNYGYTF. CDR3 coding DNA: TGCGCCAGCAGCCGGAGGCTACCCTCTAACTATGGCTACACCTTC.

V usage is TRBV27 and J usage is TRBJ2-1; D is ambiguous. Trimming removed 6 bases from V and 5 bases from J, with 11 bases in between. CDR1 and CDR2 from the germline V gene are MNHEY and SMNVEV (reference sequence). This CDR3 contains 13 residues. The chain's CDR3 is CASSLDSDNEQFF. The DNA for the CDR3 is TGTGCCAGCAGCTTAGATTCGGACAATGAGCAGTTCTTC.

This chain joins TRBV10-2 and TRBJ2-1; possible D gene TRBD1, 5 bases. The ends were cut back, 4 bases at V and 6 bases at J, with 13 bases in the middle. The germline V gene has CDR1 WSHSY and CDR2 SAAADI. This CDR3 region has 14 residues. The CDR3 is CASSARFRGNEQFF. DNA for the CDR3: TGCGCCAGCAGTGCCAGATTTAGGGGCAATGAGCAGTTCTTC.

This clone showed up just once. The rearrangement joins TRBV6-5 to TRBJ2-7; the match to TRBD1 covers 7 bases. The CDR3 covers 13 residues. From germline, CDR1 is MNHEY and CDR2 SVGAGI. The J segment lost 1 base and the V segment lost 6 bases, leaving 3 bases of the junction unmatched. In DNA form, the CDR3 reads TGTGCCAGCAGCCGGGACAGATCCTACGAGCAGTACTTC. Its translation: CASSRDRSYEQYF.

The chain's CDR3 is CASSQEQGDRNYGYTF. The CDR3 DNA reads as TGTGCCAGCAGCCAGGAACAGGGGGACCGTAACTATGGCTACACCTTC. The gene calls are TRBV5-6 and TRBJ1-2, with 8 bases matching TRBD1. The CDR3 covers 16 residues. Trimming removed 4 bases from V and 1 base from J; junction bases left unmatched: 9. The germline gives CDR1 SGHDT, CDR2 YYEEEE. Combining the CDR3 with reference TRBV5-6 and TRBJ1-2 gives the whole variable domain DAGVTQSPTHLIKTRGQQVTLRCSPKSGHDTVSWYQQALGQGPQFIFQYYEEEERQRGNFPDRFSGHQFPNYSSELNVNALLLGDSALYLCASSQEQGDRNYGYTFGSGTRLTVV.